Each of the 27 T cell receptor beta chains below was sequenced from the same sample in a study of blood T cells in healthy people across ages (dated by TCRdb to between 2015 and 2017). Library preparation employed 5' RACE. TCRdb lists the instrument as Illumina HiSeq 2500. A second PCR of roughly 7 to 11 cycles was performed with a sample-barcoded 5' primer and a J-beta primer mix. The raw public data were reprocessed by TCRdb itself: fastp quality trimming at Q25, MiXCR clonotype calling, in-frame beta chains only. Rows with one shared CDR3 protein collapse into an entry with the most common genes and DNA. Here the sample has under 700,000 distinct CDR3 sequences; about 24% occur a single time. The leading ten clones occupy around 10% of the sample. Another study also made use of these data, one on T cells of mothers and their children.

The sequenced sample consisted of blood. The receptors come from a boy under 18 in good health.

The CDR3 region is CSARDIRGGRETQYF. The CDR3 nucleotides are TGCAGTGCTAGAGATATCAGGGGTGGACGAGAGACCCAGTACTTC. The J gene is TRBJ2-5, the V gene TRBV20-1; TRBD1 is a possible D gene (6 bases). Germline V gene data show CDR1 as DFQATT and CDR2 as SNEGSKA (reference sequence). V was clipped by 0 bases and J by 4 bases, with 15 bases between them. This CDR3 contains 15 residues.

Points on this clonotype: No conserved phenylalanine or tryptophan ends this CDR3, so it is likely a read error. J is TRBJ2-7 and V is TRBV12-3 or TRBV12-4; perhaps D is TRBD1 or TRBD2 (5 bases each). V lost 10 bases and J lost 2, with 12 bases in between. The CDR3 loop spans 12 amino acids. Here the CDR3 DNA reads TGTGCCACCTCAGGGACCACCTACGAGCAGTACCTC. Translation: CATSGTTYEQYL.

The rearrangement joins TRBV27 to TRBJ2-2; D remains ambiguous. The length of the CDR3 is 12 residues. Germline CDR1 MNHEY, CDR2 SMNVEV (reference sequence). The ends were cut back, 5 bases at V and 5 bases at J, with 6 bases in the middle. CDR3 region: CASSELTGELFF. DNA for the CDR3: TGTGCCAGCAGTGAATTGACCGGGGAGCTGTTTTTT.

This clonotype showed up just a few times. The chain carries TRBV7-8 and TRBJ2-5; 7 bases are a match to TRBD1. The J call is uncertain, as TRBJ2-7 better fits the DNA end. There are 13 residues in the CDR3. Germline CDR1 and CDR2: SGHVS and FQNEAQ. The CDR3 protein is CASSPRQGNEQYF. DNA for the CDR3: TGTGCCAGCAGCCCGAGACAGGGCAACGAGCAGTACTTC.

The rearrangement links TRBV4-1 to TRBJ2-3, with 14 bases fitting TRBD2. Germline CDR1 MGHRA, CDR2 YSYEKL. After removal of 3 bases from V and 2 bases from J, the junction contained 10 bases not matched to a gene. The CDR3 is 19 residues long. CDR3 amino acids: CASSQADWGLAGDTDTQYF. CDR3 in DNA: TGCGCCAGCAGCCAGGCCGACTGGGGACTAGCGGGAGACACAGATACGCAGTATTTT.

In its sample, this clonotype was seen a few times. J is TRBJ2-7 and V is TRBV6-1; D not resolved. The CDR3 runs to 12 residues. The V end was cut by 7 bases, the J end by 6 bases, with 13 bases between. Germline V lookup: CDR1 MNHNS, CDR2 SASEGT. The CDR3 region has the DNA TGTGCCAGCACCCGCAGTGGCAGCGAGCAGTACTTC. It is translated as CASTRSGSEQYF.

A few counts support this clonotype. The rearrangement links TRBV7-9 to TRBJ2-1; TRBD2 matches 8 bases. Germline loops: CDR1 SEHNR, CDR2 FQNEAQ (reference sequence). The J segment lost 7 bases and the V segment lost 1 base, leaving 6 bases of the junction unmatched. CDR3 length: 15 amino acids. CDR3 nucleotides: TGTGCCAGCAGCTTAGGCGGGGGGCGGCGAAATGAGCAGTTCTTC. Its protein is CASSLGGGRRNEQFF.

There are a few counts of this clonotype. CDR3 DNA sequence: TGCAGCGCCCAAGGGAGGAGGGTCTACAATGAGCAGTTCTTC. Amino acid sequence: CSAQGRRVYNEQFF. V gene TRBV29-1 combines with J gene TRBJ2-1; tentative D call: TRBD2 (6 bases). The CDR3 length is 14 residues. Germline values: CDR1 SQVTM, CDR2 ANQGSEA. V gave up 7 bases and J gave up 3 bases, with 16 bases separating them.

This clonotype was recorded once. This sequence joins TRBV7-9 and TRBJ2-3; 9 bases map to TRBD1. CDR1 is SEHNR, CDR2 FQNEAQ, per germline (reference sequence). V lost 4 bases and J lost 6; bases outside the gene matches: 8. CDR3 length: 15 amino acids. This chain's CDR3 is CASSSGQGGLDTQYF. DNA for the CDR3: TGTGCCAGCAGCTCGGGACAGGGAGGGCTGGATACGCAGTATTTT.

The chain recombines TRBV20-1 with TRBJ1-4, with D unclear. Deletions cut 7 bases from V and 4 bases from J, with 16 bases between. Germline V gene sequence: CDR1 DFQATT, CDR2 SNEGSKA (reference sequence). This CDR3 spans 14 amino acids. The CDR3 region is CSGGRGGDNEKLFF. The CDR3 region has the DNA TGCAGTGGAGGGCGGGGTGGAGATAATGAAAAACTGTTTTTT.

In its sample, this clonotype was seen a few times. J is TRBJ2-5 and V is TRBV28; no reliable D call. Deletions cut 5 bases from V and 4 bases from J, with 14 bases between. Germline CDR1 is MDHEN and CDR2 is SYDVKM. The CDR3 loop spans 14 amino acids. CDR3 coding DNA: TGTGCCAGCAGTCCCCAGGTAGGGCGAGAGACCCAGTACTTC. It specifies CASSPQVGRETQYF.

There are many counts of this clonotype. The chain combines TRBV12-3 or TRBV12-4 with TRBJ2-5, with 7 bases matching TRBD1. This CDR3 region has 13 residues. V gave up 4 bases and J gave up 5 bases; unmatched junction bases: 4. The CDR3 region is CASSSQGVETQYF. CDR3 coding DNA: TGTGCCAGCAGTTCTCAGGGGGTCGAGACCCAGTACTTC.

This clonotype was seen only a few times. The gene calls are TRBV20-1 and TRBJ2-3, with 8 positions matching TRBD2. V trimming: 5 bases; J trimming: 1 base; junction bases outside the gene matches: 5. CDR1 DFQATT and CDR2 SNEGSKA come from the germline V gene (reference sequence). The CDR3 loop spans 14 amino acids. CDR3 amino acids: CSAPSGFRTDTQYF. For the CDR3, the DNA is TGCAGTGCTCCTAGCGGGTTCCGCACAGATACGCAGTATTTT.

This chain's CDR3 is CASSLDRGSYTF. In DNA, the CDR3 is TGTGCCAGCAGTTTAGATCGGGGCAGCTACACCTTC. The chain is built from TRBV12-3 or TRBV12-4 and TRBJ1-2; weak D call: TRBD1 (5 bases). V shed 1 base and J shed 9 bases, with 9 bases lying between them. The CDR3 is 12 residues long.

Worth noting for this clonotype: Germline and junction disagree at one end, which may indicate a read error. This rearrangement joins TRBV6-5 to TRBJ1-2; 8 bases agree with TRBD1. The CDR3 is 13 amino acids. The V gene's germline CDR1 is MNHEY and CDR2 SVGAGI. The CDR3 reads CASSYAPRGRRDF. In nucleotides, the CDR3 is TGTGCCAGCAGTTACGCTCCCAGGGGGCGCCGAGACTTC.

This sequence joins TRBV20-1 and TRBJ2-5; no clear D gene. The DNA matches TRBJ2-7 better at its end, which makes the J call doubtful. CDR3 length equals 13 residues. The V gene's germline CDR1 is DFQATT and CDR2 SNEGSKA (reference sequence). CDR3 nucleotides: TGCAGTGCTAGAGACCCGGTCTCCTACGAGCAGTACTTC. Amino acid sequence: CSARDPVSYEQYF.

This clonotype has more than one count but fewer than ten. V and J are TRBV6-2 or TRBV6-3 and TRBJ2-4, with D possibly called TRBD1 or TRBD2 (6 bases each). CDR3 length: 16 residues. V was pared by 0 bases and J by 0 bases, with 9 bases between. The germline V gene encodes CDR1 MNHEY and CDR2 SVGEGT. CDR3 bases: TGTGCCAGCAGTTACTCGCCGGGGGCAGCCAAAAACATTCAGTACTTC. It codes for CASSYSPGAAKNIQYF.

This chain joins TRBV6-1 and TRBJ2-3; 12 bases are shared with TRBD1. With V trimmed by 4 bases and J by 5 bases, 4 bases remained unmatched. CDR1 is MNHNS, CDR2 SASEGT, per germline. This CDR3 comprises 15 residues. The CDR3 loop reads CASSGGQGAIDTQYF. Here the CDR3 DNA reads TGTGCCAGCAGTGGGGGACAGGGGGCGATAGATACGCAGTATTTT.

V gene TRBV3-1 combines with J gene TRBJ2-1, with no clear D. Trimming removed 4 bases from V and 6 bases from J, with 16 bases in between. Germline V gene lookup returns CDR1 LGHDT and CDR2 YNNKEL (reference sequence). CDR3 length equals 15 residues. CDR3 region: CASSPIVSMGNEQFF. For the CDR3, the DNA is TGTGCCAGCAGCCCAATAGTATCTATGGGCAATGAGCAGTTCTTC.

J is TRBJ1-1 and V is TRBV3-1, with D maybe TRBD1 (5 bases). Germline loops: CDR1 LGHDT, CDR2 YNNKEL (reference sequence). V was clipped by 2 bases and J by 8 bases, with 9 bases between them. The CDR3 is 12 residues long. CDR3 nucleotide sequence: TGTGCCAGCAGCCAACAGGGACGCGAAGCTTTCTTT. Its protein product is CASSQQGREAFF.

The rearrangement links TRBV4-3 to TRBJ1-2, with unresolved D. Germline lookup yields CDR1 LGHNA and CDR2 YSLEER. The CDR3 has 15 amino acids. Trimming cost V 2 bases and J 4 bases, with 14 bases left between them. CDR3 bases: TGCGCCAGCAGCCAAACCCCCGGGCAGGCCTATGGCTACACCTTC. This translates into CASSQTPGQAYGYTF.

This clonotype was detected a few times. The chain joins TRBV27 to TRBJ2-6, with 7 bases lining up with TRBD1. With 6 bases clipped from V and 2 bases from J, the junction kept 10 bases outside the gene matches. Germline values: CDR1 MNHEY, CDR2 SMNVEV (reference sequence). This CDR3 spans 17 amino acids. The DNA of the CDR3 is TGTGCCAGCAGCCCCGGGACAGTGACGACTGGGGCCAACGTCCTGACTTTC. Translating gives CASSPGTVTTGANVLTF.

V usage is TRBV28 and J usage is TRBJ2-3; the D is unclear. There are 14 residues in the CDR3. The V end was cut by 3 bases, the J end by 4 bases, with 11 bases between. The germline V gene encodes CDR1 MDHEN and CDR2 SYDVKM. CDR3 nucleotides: TGTGCCAGCAGTTTCCGTGGGTTATCAGATACGCAGTATTTT. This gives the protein CASSFRGLSDTQYF. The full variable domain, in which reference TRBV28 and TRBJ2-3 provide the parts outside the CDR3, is DVKVTQSSRYLVKRTGEKVFLECVQDMDHENMFWYRQDPGLGLRLIYFSYDVKMKEKGDIPEGYSVSREKKERFSLILESASTNQTSMYLCASSFRGLSDTQYFGPGTRLTVL.

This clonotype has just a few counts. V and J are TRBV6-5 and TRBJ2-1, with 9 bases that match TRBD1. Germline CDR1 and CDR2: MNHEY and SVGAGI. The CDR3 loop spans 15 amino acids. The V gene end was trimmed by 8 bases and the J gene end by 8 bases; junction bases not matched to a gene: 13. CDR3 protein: CASAPAGDRADEQFF. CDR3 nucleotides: TGTGCCAGCGCCCCAGCCGGGGACAGGGCTGATGAGCAGTTCTTC.

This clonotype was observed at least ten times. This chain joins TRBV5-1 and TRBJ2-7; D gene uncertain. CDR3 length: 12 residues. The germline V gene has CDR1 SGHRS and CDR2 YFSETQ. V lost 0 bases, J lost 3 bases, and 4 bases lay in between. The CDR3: CASSLDNYEQYF. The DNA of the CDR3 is TGCGCCAGCAGCTTGGATAACTACGAGCAGTACTTC.

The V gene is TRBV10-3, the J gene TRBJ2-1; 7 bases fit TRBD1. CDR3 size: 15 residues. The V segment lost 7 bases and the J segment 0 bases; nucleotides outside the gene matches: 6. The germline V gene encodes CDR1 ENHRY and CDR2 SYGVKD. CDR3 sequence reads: CAINEQGYSYNEQFF. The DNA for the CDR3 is TGTGCCATCAATGAACAGGGGTACTCCTACAATGAGCAGTTCTTC.

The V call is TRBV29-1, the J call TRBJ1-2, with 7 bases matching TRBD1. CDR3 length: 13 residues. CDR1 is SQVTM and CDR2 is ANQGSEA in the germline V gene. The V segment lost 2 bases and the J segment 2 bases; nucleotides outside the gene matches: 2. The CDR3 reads CSVETQGNYGYTF. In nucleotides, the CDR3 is TGCAGCGTTGAAACACAGGGGAACTATGGCTACACCTTC.